Listed below are T cell receptor beta chains from one sample, sequenced in a study of T cell responses to AZD1222 COVID-19 vaccine. The repertoire was sequenced with immunoSEQ multiplex PCR; TCRdb's copy has only in-frame clones and lacks some. The sample contains some 130,000 clones, 80% to 90% of which appear only once. The starting material was peripheral blood, obtained on day 0 of AZD1222 vaccination. The origin of the receptors is an adult in good health. CDR3s include the opening cysteine and the closing phenylalanine or tryptophan. A D gene is named only where the DNA matches it firmly. Only part of the rows carry a size: once, few, many, or a class if the clone is expanded.

J gene,D gene,clone size,V gene,CDR3 length,CDR3 protein,CDR3 DNA
TRBJ1-5,.,.,TRBV18,18,CASSVAPFADHSNQPQHF,TGTGCCAGCTCAGTAGCCCCTTTCGCAGACCATAGCAATCAGCCCCAGCATTTT
TRBJ1-1,.,.,TRBV5-5,14,CASSPLSSNTEAFF,TGTGCCAGCAGCCCCCTGTCGTCGAACACTGAAGCTTTCTTT
TRBJ2-3,.,.,TRBV5-8,14,CASSLRPYTDTQYF,TGTGCCAGCAGCTTGAGGCCTTACACAGATACGCAGTATTTT
TRBJ1-1,.,.,TRBV18,12,CASSPRPVRAFF,TGTGCCAGCTCACCAAGGCCAGTGCGAGCTTTCTTT
TRBJ1-4,TRBD1,.,TRBV6-6,17,CASSPQISGTARLKLFF,TGTGCCAGCAGTCCCCAAATCTCCGGGACAGCGAGATTGAAACTGTTTTTT
TRBJ1-2,.,.,TRBV7-9,17,CASSLGYSPTGEYGYTF,TGTGCCAGCAGCTTAGGGTACAGCCCGACTGGGGAGTATGGCTACACCTTC
TRBJ2-7,.,.,TRBV5-6,12,CASSLEPYEQYF,TGTGCCAGCAGCTTGGAACCTTACGAGCAGTACTTC
TRBJ1-2,.,.,TRBV7-2,14,CASSLQGRVDGYTF,TGTGCCAGCAGCTTACAGGGAAGGGTGGATGGCTACACCTTC
TRBJ2-7,TRBD1,.,TRBV6-5,15,CASSRPGQASYEQYF,TGTGCCAGCAGCCGCCCGGGACAGGCTTCGTACGAGCAGTACTTC
TRBJ1-2,.,few,TRBV7-8,13,CASSSGAAYGYTF,TGTGCCAGCAGTTCAGGGGCAGCCTATGGCTACACCTTC
TRBJ1-4,TRBD1,.,TRBV7-9,14,CASSPRQGGEKLFF,TGTGCCAGCAGCCCTCGACAGGGAGGCGAAAAACTGTTTTTT
TRBJ1-1,.,.,TRBV28,15,CASRPTGNSGTEAFF,TGTGCCAGCAGACCAACAGGGAATTCGGGCACTGAAGCTTTCTTT
TRBJ2-3,TRBD2,.,TRBV13,14,CASSERTSRNTQYF,TGTGCCAGCAGCGAACGGACTAGCCGGAATACGCAGTATTTT
TRBJ1-4,.,.,TRBV4-3,16,CASSQEQGGLNEKLFF,TGCGCCAGCAGCCAAGAACAAGGGGGGCTTAATGAAAAACTGTTTTTT
TRBJ1-4,.,.,TRBV19,14,CASNGGAANEKLFF,TGTGCCAGTAATGGGGGGGCAGCTAATGAAAAACTGTTTTTT
TRBJ1-2,.,.,TRBV10-3,14,CAISQSGQGDGYTF,TGTGCCATCAGTCAATCGGGCCAAGGGGATGGCTACACCTTC
TRBJ2-7,.,few,TRBV19,13,CASSMTASSPLTF,TGTGCCAGTAGTATGACAGCCTCCTCGCCCCTTACCTTC
TRBJ1-2,TRBD1,.,TRBV7-9,15,CASSAPQGTGDGYTF,TGTGCCAGCAGCGCCCCACAGGGGACGGGGGATGGCTACACCTTC
TRBJ1-6,TRBD1,.,TRBV2,15,CASSDRTGSSSPLHF,TGTGCCAGCAGTGACCGGACAGGGAGCAGTTCACCCCTCCACTTT
TRBJ1-3,.,.,TRBV28,14,CASSFPQGGNTIYF,TGTGCCAGCAGTTTCCCCCAAGGGGGGAACACCATATATTTT
TRBJ2-3,.,.,TRBV2,15,CASSEAPRSGDTQYF,TGTGCCAGCAGTGAAGCGCCCAGGAGTGGAGATACGCAGTATTTT
TRBJ2-7,.,.,TRBV12-3/TRBV12-4,13,CASSSGVYYEQYF,TGTGCCAGCAGTTCGGGTGTCTACTACGAGCAGTACTTC
TRBJ1-2,.,.,TRBV28,16,CASSSRTASPPYGYTF,TGTGCCAGCAGTTCCAGGACAGCCTCCCCACCTTATGGCTACACCTTC
TRBJ1-2,.,.,TRBV6-2/TRBV6-3,13,CASSSGRLYGYTF,TGTGCCAGCAGTTCGGGCAGGCTCTATGGCTACACCTTC
TRBJ2-6,.,few,TRBV13,17,CASSFEPKISGANVLTF,TGTGCCAGCAGCTTTGAACCAAAAATCTCTGGGGCCAACGTCCTGACTTTC
TRBJ1-2,.,.,TRBV28,13,CASGEGIYSGYTF,TGTGCCAGTGGGGAGGGTATATACTCTGGCTACACCTTC
TRBJ1-2,.,once,TRBV21-1,16,CASSSGWGRPNYGYTF,TGTGCCAGCAGCTCGGGGTGGGGGAGGCCAAACTATGGCTACACCTTC